This T cell receptor (beta chain) was retrieved from a study of blood T cell repertoires in COVID-19. Study information: Collection of acute and convalescent COVID-19 samples took place in the United States, Italy and Spain. In each case, the material was cDNA or gDNA derived from T cells, B-cell-depleted T cells, or PBMCs.

Trimming left V 2 bases short and J 5 bases short, with 10 bases between. This CDR3 has 13 residues. Germline V gene lookup returns CDR1 SGHTA and CDR2 FQGNSA. Original processing methods: Researchers report that nucleated cell counts were estimated from reference gene primer amplification. Libraries were prepared by immunoSEQ multiplex PCR; TCRdb keeps only in-frame clonotypes and omits some of them. From that table come the V and J calls and clone size; the DNA was used to work out D and trimming. The profile covers under 300,000 clones, with around 82% appearing a single time and 4.5% to 6% taken by the ten largest.

The chain carries TRBV7-2 and TRBJ2-7, with D possibly matching TRBD1 (6 bases). The source is an elderly woman with active or convalescent COVID-19. Specimen: peripheral blood. CDR3 nucleotide sequence: TGTGCCAGCAGCTTAACAGGGATCAACGAGCAGTACTTC. Its translation: CASSLTGINEQYF.